This TCR beta chain derives from a study of cytomegalovirus exposure and HLA in healthy donors. The PCR used 60 Vbeta and 13 Jbeta primers. Produced via immunoSEQ multiplex PCR; TCRdb's table is partial and in-frame only. The sample contains around 180,000 clones, roughly 81% of which appear only once. Germline V gives CDR1 SGHRS, CDR2 YFSETQ. With 3 bases clipped from V and 0 bases from J, the junction kept 5 bases outside the gene matches. The CDR3 length is 16 residues. The chain uses TRBV5-1 and TRBJ1-4; 7 nucleotides align to TRBD1. Sequenced input: PBMCs. The source is a girl between 5 and 17 years old in good health and CMV-seropositive. DNA for the CDR3: TGCGCCAGCAGCTGGACCCAGGGGGCAACTAATGAAAAACTGTTTTTT. Protein sequence: CASSWTQGATNEKLFF. Full variable domain (remainder filled in from reference TRBV5-1 and TRBJ1-4): KAGVTQTPRYLIKTRGQQVTLSCSPISGHRSVSWYQQTPGQGLQFLFEYFSETQRNKGNFPGRFSGRQFSNSRSEMNVSTLELGDSALYLCASSWTQGATNEKLFFGSGTQLSVL.